This T cell receptor beta chain was captured in a study of pediatric ulcerative colitis. Study-wide points: A couple of rectal clonotypes were found only in ulcerative colitis patients, all of them. Compared with controls, ulcerative colitis showed greater blood-rectum clone sharing.

Here immunoSEQ multiplex PCR was the method, and the copy in TCRdb shows in-frame clones only, minus some. The table includes about 64,000 clones, 80% to 90% detected once. Details on this clone: The target antigen is unknown.

Trimming left V 3 bases short and J 3 bases short, with 10 bases between. Germline values: CDR1 SGHDT, CDR2 YYEEEE. The length of the CDR3 is 14 residues. This receptor was obtained from a boy younger than 18 with severe ulcerative colitis. The sample was blood. The chain is built from TRBV5-6 and TRBJ2-1; D unresolved. The DNA for the CDR3 is TGTGCCAGCAGCTCAGGTGTAGGCTACAATGAGCAGTTCTTC. This encodes CASSSGVGYNEQFF.